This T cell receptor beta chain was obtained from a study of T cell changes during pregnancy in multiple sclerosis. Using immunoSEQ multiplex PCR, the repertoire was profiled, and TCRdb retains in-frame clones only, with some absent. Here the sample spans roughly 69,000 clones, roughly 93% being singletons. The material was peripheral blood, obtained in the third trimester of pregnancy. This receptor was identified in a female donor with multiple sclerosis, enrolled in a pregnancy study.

The CDR3 loop reads CASRPQVTPMALHF. The CDR3 bases are TGTGCCAGCAGACCCCAGGTGACCCCGATGGCCCTCCACTTT. The rearrangement joins TRBV6-5 to TRBJ1-6; no reliable D call. The germline CDR1 and CDR2 sequences are MNHEY and SVGAGI. V gave up 6 bases and J gave up 14 bases, with 20 bases separating them. The length of the CDR3 is 14 residues.